Listed here is a single TCR beta chain. This entry is derived from a study of blood T cell repertoires in COVID-19. Study in general: In each case, the material was cDNA or gDNA derived from T cells, B-cell-depleted T cells, or PBMCs.

The protocol was immunoSEQ multiplex PCR, while the TCRdb copy is restricted to in-frame clones and leaves out a portion. This sample carries some 150,000 clones, 88% of them seen once, and the ten largest clones take approximately 1.3%. The CDR3 contains 15 residues. Losses at the gene ends were 8 bases for V and 5 bases for J; bases not matched to a gene: 14. The germline V gene has CDR1 SGHDT and CDR2 YYEEEE. Sequencing used PBMCs or T cells enriched from blood (not recorded which). This clonotype was sampled from a woman aged 30 to 39 with acute COVID-19. The rearrangement links TRBV5-6 to TRBJ2-7; 9 bases line up with TRBD1. The CDR3 DNA follows: TGTGCCAGTGCAATAGGACAGGGGTTCGTTGACGAGCAGTACTTC. Its protein product is CASAIGQGFVDEQYF.